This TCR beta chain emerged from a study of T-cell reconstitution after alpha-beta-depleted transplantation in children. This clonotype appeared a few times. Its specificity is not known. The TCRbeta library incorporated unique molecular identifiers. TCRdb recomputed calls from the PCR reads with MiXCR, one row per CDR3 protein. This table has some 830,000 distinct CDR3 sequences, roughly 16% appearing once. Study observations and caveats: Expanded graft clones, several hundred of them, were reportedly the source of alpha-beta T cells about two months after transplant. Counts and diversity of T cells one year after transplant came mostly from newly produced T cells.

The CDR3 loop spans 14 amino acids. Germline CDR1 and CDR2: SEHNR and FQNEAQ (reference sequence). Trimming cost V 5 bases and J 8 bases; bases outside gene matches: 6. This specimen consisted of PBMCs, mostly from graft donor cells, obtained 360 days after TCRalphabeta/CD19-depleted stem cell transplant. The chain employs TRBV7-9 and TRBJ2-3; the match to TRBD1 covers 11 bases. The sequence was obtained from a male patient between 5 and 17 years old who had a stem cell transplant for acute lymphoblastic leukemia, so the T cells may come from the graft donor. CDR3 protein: CASSIRTGGGTQYF. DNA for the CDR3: TGTGCCAGCAGCATCCGGACAGGGGGCGGTACGCAGTATTTT.